The entry below describes one TCR beta chain. Germline values: CDR1 LNHDA, CDR2 SQIVND (reference sequence). V was pared by 5 bases and J by 7 bases, with 14 bases of the junction left unmatched. The CDR3 has 16 amino acids. This sample is drawn from a study of blood T cell repertoires in COVID-19. Study information: Whether acute or convalescent, the COVID-19 samples came from the United States, Italy and Spain.

Original data processing: Estimation of nucleated cell counts was performed using reference gene primer amplification. Sequencing used immunoSEQ multiplex PCR; TCRdb keeps in-frame clones, though not all of them. D and trimming come from the DNA, and the V and J calls and clone size come from that table. The data contain about 340,000 clones, 87% of them singletons. The V call is TRBV19, the J call TRBJ1-5, with 7 bases lining up with TRBD1. Sequencing used peripheral blood. The receptor was derived from a woman between 45 and 65 years old with COVID-19, enrolled during active disease. Here the CDR3 reads CASSAITGELRQPQHF. The DNA of the CDR3 is TGTGCCAGTAGTGCTATAACAGGGGAGCTACGGCAGCCCCAGCATTTT. The whole variable domain, filled in from reference TRBV19 and TRBJ1-5, reads DGGITQSPKYLFRKEGQNVTLSCEQNLNHDAMYWYRQDPGQGLRLIYYSQIVNDFQKGDIAEGYSVSREKKESFPLTVTSAQKNPTAFYLCASSAITGELRQPQHFGDGTRLSIL.